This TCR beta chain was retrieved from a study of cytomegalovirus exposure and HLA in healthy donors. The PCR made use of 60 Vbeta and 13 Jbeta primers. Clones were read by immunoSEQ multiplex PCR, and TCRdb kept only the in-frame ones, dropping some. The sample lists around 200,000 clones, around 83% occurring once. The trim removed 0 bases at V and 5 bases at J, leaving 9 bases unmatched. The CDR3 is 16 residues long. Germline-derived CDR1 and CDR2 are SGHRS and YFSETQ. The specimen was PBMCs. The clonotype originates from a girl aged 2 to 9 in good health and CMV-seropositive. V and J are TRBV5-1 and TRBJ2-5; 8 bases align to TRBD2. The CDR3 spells CASSLADTTGGETQYF. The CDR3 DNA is TGCGCCAGCAGCTTGGCCGATACGACGGGGGGGGAGACCCAGTACTTC. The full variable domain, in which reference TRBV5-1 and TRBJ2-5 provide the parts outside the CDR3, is KAGVTQTPRYLIKTRGQQVTLSCSPISGHRSVSWYQQTPGQGLQFLFEYFSETQRNKGNFPGRFSGRQFSNSRSEMNVSTLELGDSALYLCASSLADTTGGETQYFGPGTRLLVL.